Presented here are 26 T cell receptor beta chains from one specimen sequenced in a study of T cells in Graves' hyperthyroidism and ophthalmopathy. Amplification of TCR beta CDR3 regions was performed using RNA transcripts as template. Using the HTBI primer set, a first-round RT-PCR was run on the TCR CDR3. MiXCR was run by TCRdb on the multiplex PCR reads, yielding one entry per CDR3 protein. This table holds roughly 240,000 distinct CDR3 sequences, roughly 15% found once. Sequences were obtained from blood. Every receptor here comes from a woman aged 18-29 years with Graves' ophthalmopathy.

At least ten counts were recorded for this clonotype. The rearrangement joins TRBV28 to TRBJ2-5; TRBD2 is a possible D gene (5 bases). Germline values: CDR1 MDHEN, CDR2 SYDVKM. The V gene lost 7 bases and the J gene lost 7 bases, with 19 bases spanning the gap. There are 14 residues in the CDR3. CDR3 nucleotides: TGTGCCAGCACCCATCCGGGAAAACTGGGGACCCAGTACTTC. It codes for CASTHPGKLGTQYF.

J is TRBJ2-7 and V is TRBV7-3; TRBD1 aligns across 11 bases. Per the germline V gene, CDR1 is SGHTA and CDR2 is FQGTGA. CDR3 length equals 16 residues. With V trimmed by 2 bases and J by 6 bases, 9 bases remained unmatched. The DNA of the CDR3 is TGTGCCAGCAGCTTACGGGCCGGGACAGGGGGAGTCGAGCAGTACTTC. It specifies CASSLRAGTGGVEQYF.

Ten or more counts support this clonotype. The chain employs TRBV6-1 and TRBJ1-1; D is possibly TRBD1 (6 bases). With 10 bases removed from V and 3 bases from J, the gap between germline ends came to 6 bases. CDR1 and CDR2 (germline): MNHNS, SASEGT. The CDR3 extends over 10 amino acids. In DNA form, the CDR3 reads TGTGCCACAGGGGACACTGAAGCTTTCTTT. It encodes CATGDTEAFF.

The chain has TRBV6-2 or TRBV6-3 and TRBJ1-1; 7 positions agree with TRBD1. The CDR3 length is 15 residues. The germline CDR1 and CDR2 sequences are MNHEY and SVGEGT. The V and J ends lost 5 bases and 4 bases, in that order; junction bases with no gene match: 10. CDR3 sequence (DNA): TGTGCCAGCAGTGAAAGGCAGGGGGGGTTCACTGAAGCTTTCTTT. Encoded protein: CASSERQGGFTEAFF.

This sequence joins TRBV9 and TRBJ2-7; 16 bases are shared with TRBD2. There are 15 residues in the CDR3. Germline assignment: CDR1 SGDLS and CDR2 YYNGEE. With V trimmed by 3 bases and J by 5 bases, 2 bases remained unmatched. CDR3 in amino acids: CASSAGTSGGDEQYF. CDR3 in DNA: TGTGCCAGCAGCGCCGGGACTAGCGGGGGGGACGAGCAGTACTTC. The full variable domain, in which reference TRBV9 and TRBJ2-7 provide the parts outside the CDR3, is DSGVTQTPKHLITATGQRVTLRCSPRSGDLSVYWYQQSLDQGLQFLIQYYNGEERAKGNILERFSAQQFPDLHSELNLSSLELGDSALYFCASSAGTSGGDEQYFGPGTRLTVT.

The chain employs TRBV29-1 and TRBJ2-1, with TRBD2 identical over 13 bases. CDR1 is SQVTM and CDR2 is ANQGSEA in the germline V gene. J was trimmed by 1 base and V by 6 bases; bases with no gene match: 12. The CDR3 covers 18 residues. CDR3 nucleotides: TGCAGCGTCTCCTACCCCGGGACTAGCGGGATTTCCTACAATGAGCAGTTCTTC. This codes for CSVSYPGTSGISYNEQFF.

The sample holds many counts of this clonotype. The chain has TRBV6-2 or TRBV6-3 and TRBJ2-7; D unclear. Germline CDR1 and CDR2: MNHEY and SVGEGT. The ends were cut back, 2 bases at V and 3 bases at J, with 11 bases in the middle. CDR3 length: 14 residues. CDR3 loop: CASSYNSKSYEQYF. The CDR3 DNA reads as TGTGCCAGCAGTTACAACAGTAAGAGCTACGAGCAGTACTTC.

This chain connects TRBV4-2 to TRBJ1-1, with no clear D. This CDR3 spans 17 amino acids. The germline V gene encodes CDR1 LGHNA and CDR2 YNFKEQ. V was shortened by 1 base and J by 5 bases, with 20 bases between the two germline ends. The CDR3 nucleotides read TGTGCCAGCAGCCAAGGACTCAGTAGGTCCGTTCTGACTGAAGCTTTCTTT. This codes for CASSQGLSRSVLTEAFF.

In its sample, this clonotype was seen a few times. CDR3 nucleotide sequence: TGTGCCAGCAGCTTAGAAAGCCGAGCTACCCTCGAGCAGTTCTTC. It encodes CASSLESRATLEQFF. V usage is TRBV5-6 and J usage is TRBJ2-1; unclear D gene. The germline V gene encodes CDR1 SGHDT and CDR2 YYEEEE. The CDR3 consists of 15 residues. Trimming left V 2 bases short and J 10 bases short, with 19 bases between.

This clonotype was seen many times. The chain combines TRBV24-1 with TRBJ2-7, with 7 bases matching TRBD1. This CDR3 is built from 13 residues. V shed 2 bases and J 3 bases; nucleotides not matched to a gene: 0. Germline assignment: CDR1 KGHDR and CDR2 SFDVKD. The DNA of the CDR3 is TGTGCCACCAGTGATTCAGGGGGCTACGAGCAGTACTTC. It yields the protein CATSDSGGYEQYF.

In its sample, this clonotype was seen many times. CDR3 DNA sequence: TGTGCCAGCCGAGGGGATATAGCCTACAATGAGCAGTTCTTC. Its translation: CASRGDIAYNEQFF. V gene TRBV6-1 combines with J gene TRBJ2-1; D possibly uses TRBD1 or TRBD2 (5 bases each). V lost 8 bases, J lost 2 bases, and 13 bases lay in between. CDR1 MNHNS and CDR2 SASEGT come from the germline V gene. The length of the CDR3 is 14 residues.

This chain joins TRBV12-3 or TRBV12-4 and TRBJ2-1; 15 bases agree with TRBD2. The CDR3 consists of 17 residues. With V trimmed by 4 bases and J by 8 bases, 9 bases remained unmatched. The CDR3 bases are TGTGCCAGCAGTTACTCCACCGGGACTAGCGGGAGGTATGAGCAGTTCTTC. Protein sequence: CASSYSTGTSGRYEQFF.

This clonotype occurred many times. The chain links TRBV19 to TRBJ1-1, with 9 bases matching TRBD1. The CDR3 is 13 residues long. The V gene's germline CDR1 is LNHDA and CDR2 SQIVND (reference sequence). J was trimmed by 0 bases and V by 11 bases; bases with no gene match: 4. CDR3 sequence (DNA): TGTGCCGCAGGACAGGGGATGAACACTGAAGCTTTCTTT. Its protein product is CAAGQGMNTEAFF.

The chain links TRBV6-1 to TRBJ2-3; 9 bases are a match to TRBD2. The V gene's germline CDR1 is MNHNS and CDR2 SASEGT. CDR3 length: 15 residues. Losses at the gene ends were 2 bases for V and 2 bases for J; bases not matched to a gene: 2. CDR3 loop: CASSEIAGDTDTQYF. The CDR3 coding sequence is TGTGCCAGCAGTGAAATAGCGGGGGACACAGATACGCAGTATTTT.

This clonotype was seen a handful of times. The rearrangement joins TRBV4-2 to TRBJ2-1, with D tentatively TRBD1 (5 bases). Germline assignment: CDR1 LGHNA and CDR2 YNFKEQ. With 11 bases removed from V and 0 bases from J, the gap between germline ends came to 14 bases. The CDR3 is 14 residues long. The CDR3 here is CASGQGSSYNEQFF. CDR3 nucleotides: TGTGCCTCCGGGCAGGGCAGCTCCTACAATGAGCAGTTCTTC.

This clonotype appeared many times. The J gene is TRBJ2-7, the V gene TRBV6-2 or TRBV6-3; D call uncertain. There are 13 residues in the CDR3. Germline V gives CDR1 MNHEY, CDR2 SVGEGT. Trimming pared 4 bases from V and 6 bases from J, leaving 13 bases between. CDR3 sequence (DNA): TGTGCCAGCAGTTCCACCGCCGTGGGCGAGCAGTACTTC. Its protein product is CASSSTAVGEQYF.

This clonotype was counted many times. V usage is TRBV5-1 and J usage is TRBJ2-7, with D uncertain. CDR3 length: 15 amino acids. V was clipped by 0 bases and J by 3 bases, with 13 bases between them. CDR1 is SGHRS and CDR2 is YFSETQ in the germline V gene. Here the CDR3 DNA reads TGCGCCAGCAGCTTGGGCGTATCCCTCTTCTACGAGCAGTACTTC. It translates to CASSLGVSLFYEQYF.

This clonotype was seen at least ten times. The chain employs TRBV15 and TRBJ2-7, with D tentatively TRBD2 (6 bases). The germline V gene encodes CDR1 LNHNV and CDR2 YYDKDF (reference sequence). This CDR3 spans 14 amino acids. V was pared by 8 bases and J by 7 bases, with 21 bases between. CDR3 amino acids: CATGRGGKVVEQYF. In DNA, the CDR3 is TGTGCCACCGGTAGGGGCGGGAAAGTAGTAGAGCAGTACTTC. The variable domain in full, completed from reference TRBV15 and TRBJ2-7, reads DAMVIQNPRYQVTQFGKPVTLSCSQTLNHNVMYWYQQKSSQAPKLLFHYYDKDFNNEADTPDNFQSRRPNTSFCFLDIRSPGLGDTAMYLCATGRGGKVVEQYFGPGTRLTVT.

This clonotype has a count of ten or more. The V call is TRBV24-1, the J call TRBJ2-3; D is ambiguous. Between the trimmed V and J ends, which lost 3 bases and 1 base, there was a span of 10 bases. The CDR3 runs to 15 residues. Germline CDR1 reads KGHDR; CDR2 reads SFDVKD. The CDR3 DNA sequence: TGTGCCACCAGTGATAGAGGACGAGGCACAGATACGCAGTATTTT. It specifies CATSDRGRGTDTQYF.

This clonotype was seen at least ten times. The rearrangement uses TRBV5-5 and TRBJ2-7, with D maybe TRBD2 (5 bases). With 0 bases removed from V and 3 bases from J, the gap between germline ends came to 13 bases. Germline V gene data show CDR1 as SGHKS and CDR2 as YYEKEE (reference sequence). CDR3 length equals 15 residues. The CDR3 sequence is CASSLAGSAVYEQYF. The CDR3 bases are TGTGCCAGCAGCTTGGCCGGTAGCGCAGTCTACGAGCAGTACTTC. The variable domain in full, with the rest retrieved from reference TRBV5-5 and TRBJ2-7, is DAGVTQSPTHLIKTRGQQVTLRCSPISGHKSVSWYQQVLGQGPQFIFQYYEKEERGRGNFPDRFSARQFPNYSSELNVNALLLGDSALYLCASSLAGSAVYEQYFGPGTRLTVT.

This clonotype has ten or more counts. The V gene is TRBV3-1, the J gene TRBJ1-2; D is unresolved. Trimming pared 3 bases from V and 4 bases from J, leaving 9 bases between. The CDR3 is made up of 13 amino acids. Germline V gene data show CDR1 as LGHDT and CDR2 as YNNKEL (reference sequence). The CDR3 sequence: CASSHSDPYGYTF. As DNA, the CDR3 is TGTGCCAGCAGCCATTCAGACCCCTATGGCTACACCTTC.

A few counts support this clonotype. This chain connects TRBV5-1 to TRBJ2-7, with no clear D. Trimming left V 5 bases short and J 3 bases short, with 9 bases between. The CDR3 has 12 residues. Germline CDR1 SGHRS, CDR2 YFSETQ. CDR3 nucleotide sequence: TGCGCCAGCAGTCCTGACCGCTACGAGCAGTACTTC. This sequence encodes CASSPDRYEQYF.

This clonotype was seen at least ten times. The rearrangement links TRBV20-1 to TRBJ1-1; D unclear. V was cut by 6 bases and J by 4 bases, with 12 bases left in between. The germline CDR1 and CDR2 sequences are DFQATT and SNEGSKA (reference sequence). The CDR3 is 12 amino acids. The CDR3 DNA follows: TGCAGTGCCAACCCCTTCCGCACTGAAGCTTTCTTT. Translating it yields CSANPFRTEAFF.

A remark on this clonotype: This may be a read error, as it is one base from a much larger clone. This sequence joins TRBV7-2 and TRBJ2-5; TRBD2 matches at 12 bases. Germline CDR1 reads SGHTA; CDR2 reads FQGNSA. The CDR3 consists of 17 residues. The V and J ends lost 5 bases and 6 bases, in that order; junction bases with no gene match: 13. DNA for the CDR3: TGTGCCAGCAGCAACCCTCCTAGCGGGGGGGTGAAAAAGACCCAGTACTTC. Translation: CASSNPPSGGVKKTQYF.

This clonotype has ten or more counts. The chain links TRBV7-2 to TRBJ2-5; D gene unclear. The CDR3 has 13 residues. Trimming removed 1 base at V and 2 bases at J, with 5 bases between. The V gene's germline CDR1 is SGHTA and CDR2 FQGNSA. This chain's CDR3 is CASSLVQQETQYF. The CDR3 bases are TGTGCCAGCAGCTTAGTCCAGCAAGAGACCCAGTACTTC.

This clonotype occurred many times. The V call is TRBV20-1, the J call TRBJ1-2; 8 nucleotides agree with TRBD1. The CDR3 consists of 11 residues. J was trimmed by 4 bases and V by 7 bases; bases with no gene match: 2. Germline V gene data show CDR1 as DFQATT and CDR2 as SNEGSKA (reference sequence). The CDR3 nucleotides read TGCAGTGGCGACAGGGGCTATGGCTACACCTTC. Protein product: CSGDRGYGYTF.